This is a list of T cell receptor beta chains from one sample in a study of graft-versus-host responses after intestinal transplantation. Sequencing used immunoSEQ multiplex PCR; TCRdb keeps in-frame clones, though not all of them. This sample carries 35,000 to 45,000 clones, roughly nine tenths of them seen once, and the ten largest clones take roughly 7.1%. The sequences come from PBMCs, collected 267 days after transplant. These receptor sequences come from a human patient who received an intestinal transplant, so some T cells may come from the graft donor. Both conserved end residues are trimmed from each CDR3. Size values are once, few and many counts, or a class for expanded clones, and some rows have none.

j_call clone_size v_call cdr3_aa
TRBJ2-1 - TRBV6-6 ASRPGISYNEQF
TRBJ2-3 - TRBV4-1 ASSEGAGSTDTQY
TRBJ2-1 - TRBV7-2 ASSPRLGYEQF
TRBJ2-3 - TRBV13 ASSSSGGGITDTQY
TRBJ2-3 - TRBV5-1 ASSPGTGGSDTQY
TRBJ2-1 once TRBV6-1 ASSEASLENEQF
TRBJ2-1 - TRBV7-8 ASSLAPTSGGSGEQF
TRBJ2-5 few TRBV18 ASSRDRETQY
TRBJ2-1 - TRBV9 ASSVAPAHTRTGSPYNEQF
TRBJ2-6 - TRBV1 TSSQPLDRAGANVLT
TRBJ1-1 once TRBV9 ASSVDLGVNTEAF
TRBJ2-2 - TRBV5-1 ASSLTRTDGELF
TRBJ2-7 once TRBV30 AWSANRARPL
TRBJ2-7 - TRBV19 ASSTLYEQY
TRBJ2-2 - TRBV11-2 ASSFDLAGSGELF
TRBJ1-1 - TRBV19 ASSIGGGIFPF
TRBJ1-4 - TRBV7-3 ASSPTTGTNEKLF
TRBJ2-5 - TRBV15 ATSSLQGLIETQY
TRBJ2-4 - TRBV4-2 ASSQVTVGGKNIQY
TRBJ2-2 - TRBV7-9 ASSSGPTTGELF
TRBJ1-1 once TRBV5-4 ASSHPGGGEAF
TRBJ1-2 - TRBV4-1 ASSPLQGSNYGYT
TRBJ1-2 - TRBV5-1 ASSQGQGRNYGYT
TRBJ1-3 - TRBV5-6 ASSLGEGNTIY
TRBJ1-1 - TRBV27 ASSLSGVNTEAF
TRBJ1-2 - TRBV10-3 AINVLGVENGYT
TRBJ1-1 - TRBV2 CAPNTEAF
TRBJ2-7 - TRBV20-1 SASFGYEQY
TRBJ1-1 - TRBV5-4 ASSLLRKAEAF
TRBJ2-5 - TRBV5-4 ASSLEERGGTQY
TRBJ2-1 - TRBV6-7 ASSLLAGGTSSYNEQF
TRBJ2-7 - TRBV7-9 ASSSTDPSTYEQY
TRBJ1-2 - TRBV19 ASSRSYYGYT
TRBJ2-7 - TRBV7-2 ASSPTPGTTIPYEQY